Reported below is one T cell receptor (beta chain). Some clones are missing from TCRdb's copy, which holds only in-frame ones; the method was immunoSEQ multiplex PCR. The sample holds under 250,000 clones, around 85% seen once. The data belong to a study of blood T cell repertoires in COVID-19. Overall study context: Sources were T cells, B-cell-depleted T cells, or PBMCs; the material itself was cDNA or gDNA.

The CDR3 runs to 17 residues. Germline-derived CDR1 and CDR2 are LNHDA and SQIVND (reference sequence). With 7 bases clipped from V and 0 bases from J, the junction kept 11 bases outside the gene matches. The receptor's source is a woman aged 45 to 65 with acute COVID-19. The gene calls are TRBV19 and TRBJ1-3; 8 positions agree with TRBD1. The sequenced material came from PBMCs or T cells enriched from blood (not recorded which). As DNA, the CDR3 is TGTGCCAGTAACCAACAGGGGGGCGCCGGCTCTGGAAACACCATATATTTT. It translates to CASNQQGGAGSGNTIYF. Together with reference TRBV19 and TRBJ1-3, the CDR3 gives the full variable domain: DGGITQSPKYLFRKEGQNVTLSCEQNLNHDAMYWYRQDPGQGLRLIYYSQIVNDFQKGDIAEGYSVSREKKESFPLTVTSAQKNPTAFYLCASNQQGGAGSGNTIYFGEGSWLTVV.